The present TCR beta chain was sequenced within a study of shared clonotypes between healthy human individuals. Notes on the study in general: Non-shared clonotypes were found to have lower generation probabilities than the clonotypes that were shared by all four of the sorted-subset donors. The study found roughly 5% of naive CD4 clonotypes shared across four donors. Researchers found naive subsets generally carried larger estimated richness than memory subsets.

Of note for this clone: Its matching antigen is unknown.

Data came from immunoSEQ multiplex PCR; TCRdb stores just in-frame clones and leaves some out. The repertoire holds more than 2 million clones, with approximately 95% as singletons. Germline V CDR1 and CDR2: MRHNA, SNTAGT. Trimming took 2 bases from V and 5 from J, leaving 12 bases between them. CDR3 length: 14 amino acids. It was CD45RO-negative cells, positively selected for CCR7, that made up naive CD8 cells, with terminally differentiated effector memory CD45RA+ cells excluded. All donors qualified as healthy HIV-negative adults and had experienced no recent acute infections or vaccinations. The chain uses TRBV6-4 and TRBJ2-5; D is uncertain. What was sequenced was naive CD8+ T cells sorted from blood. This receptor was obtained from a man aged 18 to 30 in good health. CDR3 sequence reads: CASSDPRPWETQYF. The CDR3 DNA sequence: TGTGCCAGCAGTGACCCCCGGCCGTGGGAGACCCAGTACTTC.